This T cell receptor beta chain came from a study of blood T cells in healthy people across ages. Primers used in a second PCR of about 7 to 11 cycles were a sample-barcoded 5' primer and a J-beta primer mix. TCRdb called the 5' RACE reads again in MiXCR, with one record for every CDR3 protein. The table lists approximately 800,000 distinct CDR3 sequences, about 25% of them singletons. CDR1 SGHRS and CDR2 YFSETQ come from the germline V gene. This CDR3 is built from 16 residues. V shed 1 base and J shed 1 base, with 14 bases lying between them. These data are also associated with another study on T cells of mothers and their children.

The specimen was blood. The TCR sequence derives from a boy younger than 18 in good health. The chain combines TRBV5-1 with TRBJ1-1; no reliable D call. CDR3 in DNA: TGCGCCAGCAGCTTGAGCGGTTCTCTTCCGAACACTGAAGCTTTCTTT. Encoded protein: CASSLSGSLPNTEAFF.